The 27 T cell receptor beta chains below were found in one sample sequenced in a study of T cells in localized non-small cell lung cancer. Only in-frame clones appear in the TCRdb table, and some are missing; sequencing was by immunoSEQ multiplex PCR. The table has tens of thousands of clones, 80% to 90% seen once. Sequenced here: peripheral blood mononuclear cells, sampled before any cancer treatment. The receptors come from a male donor older than 55 with stage II lung adenocarcinoma.

This rearrangement joins TRBV5-1 to TRBJ1-4, with D possibly TRBD1 on 6 matching bases. Germline CDR1 and CDR2: SGHRS and YFSETQ. Trimming left V 1 base short and J 8 bases short, with 15 bases between. The CDR3 sequence is 15 residues long. CDR3 coding DNA: TGCGCCAGCAGCTTGAGTGGTGGGGGCGCGGAAAAACTGTTTTTT. This codes for CASSLSGGGAEKLFF.

The rearrangement joins TRBV29-1 to TRBJ2-7; no clear D gene. From germline, CDR1 is SQVTM and CDR2 ANQGSEA. V was clipped by 4 bases and J by 4 bases, with 5 bases between them. The CDR3 loop spans 10 amino acids. The CDR3 DNA sequence: TGCAGCGTTGGGGATTACGAGCAGTACTTC. Residues: CSVGDYEQYF.

V gene TRBV18 combines with J gene TRBJ2-2; D not resolved. The CDR3 is made up of 15 amino acids. V lost 0 bases, J lost 5 bases, and 10 bases lay in between. Looked up from germline, CDR1 is KGHSH and CDR2 is LQKENI. Here the CDR3 reads CASSPPSLTTGELFF. The DNA of the CDR3 is TGTGCCAGCTCACCACCGTCCCTGACAACCGGGGAGCTGTTTTTT.

The gene calls are TRBV2 and TRBJ1-2; D is unresolved. There are 13 residues in the CDR3. Per the germline V gene, CDR1 is SNHLY and CDR2 is FYNNEI. As DNA, the CDR3 is TGTGTCGTCCAAGGCGGGGAATCCTATGGCTACACCTTC. As protein: CVVQGGESYGYTF. Supplemented by reference TRBV2 and TRBJ1-2, the full variable domain reads EPEVTQTPSHQVTQMGQEVILRCVPISNHLYFYWYRQILGQKVEFLVSFYNNEISEKSEIFDDQFSVERPDGSNFTLKIRSTKLEDSAMYFCVVQGGESYGYTFGSGTRLTVV.

This clone has only one observation. The V and J genes are TRBV9 and TRBJ2-1, with D possibly called TRBD1 or TRBD2 (5 bases each). V lost 4 bases and J 9 bases, leaving 17 bases between the germline ends. CDR3 length: 14 amino acids. CDR1 and CDR2 (germline): SGDLS, YYNGEE. For the CDR3, the DNA is TGTGCCAGCAGCCCCAATGTGAGGGGTGGTGAGCAGTTCTTC. This translates into CASSPNVRGGEQFF.

V is TRBV5-1 and J is TRBJ2-3; D perhaps matches TRBD1 (5 bases). This CDR3 is 14 amino acids long. Germline lookup yields CDR1 SGHRS and CDR2 YFSETQ. With 5 bases removed from V and 0 bases from J, the gap between germline ends came to 10 bases. The CDR3 here is CASSPDTSTDTQYF. CDR3 coding DNA: TGCGCCAGCAGTCCGGACACCAGCACAGATACGCAGTATTTT.

The chain uses TRBV5-1 and TRBJ2-7; 7 bases match TRBD2. CDR1 SGHRS and CDR2 YFSETQ come from the germline V gene. V trimming: 4 bases; J trimming: 6 bases; junction bases outside the gene matches: 13. The CDR3 length is 15 residues. CDR3: CASSPNGLAAFEQYF. DNA for the CDR3: TGCGCCAGCAGCCCTAACGGCCTAGCGGCTTTCGAGCAGTACTTC.

V is TRBV6-4 and J is TRBJ2-2; D is unresolved. Trimming removed 8 bases at V and 4 bases at J, with 14 bases between. CDR3 length: 14 amino acids. CDR1 is MRHNA and CDR2 is SNTAGT in the germline V gene. CDR3 in amino acids: CASSPDLLTGELFF. DNA for the CDR3: TGTGCCAGCTCGCCGGACCTGCTCACCGGGGAGCTGTTTTTT.

V is TRBV6-6 and J is TRBJ1-1; D possibly corresponds to TRBD1 (6 bases). V was pared by 5 bases and J by 0 bases, with 13 bases between. The CDR3 has 15 amino acids. Germline V gene sequence: CDR1 MNHNY, CDR2 SVGAGI (reference sequence). CDR3 sequence reads: CASSSSGTLNTEAFF. In DNA form, the CDR3 reads TGTGCCAGCAGTAGTTCGGGGACACTGAACACTGAAGCTTTCTTT.

The chain employs TRBV12-5 and TRBJ2-3, with a tentative D call TRBD2 (6 bases). Germline-derived CDR1 and CDR2 are LGHNT and FRNRAP. This CDR3 spans 15 amino acids. The V and J ends lost 3 bases and 3 bases respectively, with 13 bases between them. The CDR3 nucleotides are TGTGCTAGTGGTTTTGGAGGGAGGTCGACAGATACGCAGTATTTT. It translates to CASGFGGRSTDTQYF.

The J gene is TRBJ1-1, the V gene TRBV7-2; a possible D gene is TRBD1 (6 bases). Germline-derived CDR1 and CDR2 are SGHTA and FQGNSA. The germline V and J ends were trimmed by 5 bases and 0 bases, with 13 bases remaining between them. The CDR3 loop spans 15 amino acids. The CDR3 is CASSPQGTVNTEAFF. The CDR3 DNA reads TGTGCCAGCAGCCCTCAGGGGACGGTGAACACTGAAGCTTTCTTT.

The rearrangement uses TRBV18 and TRBJ1-4, with 8 bases lining up with TRBD1. This CDR3 has 15 residues. CDR1 and CDR2 from the germline V gene are KGHSH and LQKENI. With 1 base clipped from V and 8 bases from J, the junction kept 6 bases outside the gene matches. CDR3 amino acids: CASSPRGTGREKLFF. The CDR3 nucleotides are TGTGCCAGCTCACCACGGGGGACAGGACGGGAAAAACTGTTTTTT. Complete variable domain (other parts from reference TRBV18 and TRBJ1-4): NAGVMQNPRHLVRRRGQEARLRCSPMKGHSHVYWYRQLPEEGLKFMVYLQKENIIDESGMPKERFSAEFPKEGPSILRIQQVVRGDSAAYFCASSPRGTGREKLFFGSGTQLSVL.

This clone has a single count. V gene TRBV5-4 combines with J gene TRBJ1-1; possible D gene TRBD1, 5 bases. The CDR3 has 15 amino acids. CDR1 and CDR2 (germline): SGHNT, YYREEE (reference sequence). Trimming stripped 0 bases from V and 5 bases from J, with 14 bases between. Written as DNA, the CDR3 is TGTGCCAGCAGCTTGGCATTGGGGGGTCGTACTGAAGCTTTCTTT. Amino acids: CASSLALGGRTEAFF.

The CDR3 here is CASRTSGGVYEQYF. CDR3 DNA sequence: TGTGCCAGCAGGACTAGCGGGGGTGTCTACGAGCAGTACTTC. J is TRBJ2-7 and V is TRBV6-5, with 12 bases identical to TRBD2. This CDR3 is built from 14 residues. Germline CDR1 and CDR2: MNHEY and SVGAGI. V gave up 6 bases and J gave up 3 bases; unmatched junction bases: 3.

The chain couples TRBV6-1 to TRBJ2-5; D not resolved. Germline CDR1 is MNHNS and CDR2 is SASEGT. V shed 6 bases and J shed 4 bases, with 9 bases lying between them. The CDR3 runs to 12 residues. The CDR3 nucleotides are TGTGCCAGCAGGGTGGTCCGAGAGACCCAGTACTTC. Its translation is CASRVVRETQYF.

The rearrangement joins TRBV5-1 to TRBJ2-5; 7 positions match TRBD1. The CDR3 extends over 14 amino acids. With V trimmed by 4 bases and J by 5 bases, 8 bases remained unmatched. Germline lookup yields CDR1 SGHRS and CDR2 YFSETQ. The CDR3 nucleotides are TGCGCCAGCAGCCCGCAGACAGGGTACGAGACCCAGTACTTC. Its protein product is CASSPQTGYETQYF.

This clone has a single count. The rearrangement joins TRBV9 to TRBJ2-5; D gene ambiguous. The CDR3 has 13 amino acids. The germline V gene has CDR1 SGDLS and CDR2 YYNGEE. The V gene lost 0 bases and the J gene lost 1 base, with 4 bases spanning the gap. The CDR3 protein is CASSVGFQETQYF. The CDR3, as DNA: TGTGCCAGCAGCGTAGGTTTCCAAGAGACCCAGTACTTC.

V gene TRBV7-6 combines with J gene TRBJ1-2; D is possibly TRBD1 (5 bases). CDR1 is SGHVS and CDR2 is FNYEAQ in the germline V gene. The V end was cut by 3 bases, the J end by 4 bases, with 12 bases between. CDR3 size: 14 residues. CDR3 region: CASSFGTPGYGYTF. As DNA, the CDR3 is TGTGCCAGCAGCTTCGGGACCCCTGGCTATGGCTACACCTTC. The full variable domain, its missing parts supplied by reference TRBV7-6 and TRBJ1-2, is GAGVSQSPRYKVTKRGQDVALRCDPISGHVSLYWYRQALGQGPEFLTYFNYEAQQDKSGLPNDRFSAERPEGSISTLTIQRTEQRDSAMYRCASSFGTPGYGYTFGSGTRLTVV.

This sequence joins TRBV7-9 and TRBJ2-3, with 7 bases that match TRBD1. The length of the CDR3 is 14 residues. The V and J ends lost 6 bases and 2 bases, in that order; junction bases with no gene match: 5. Germline V gives CDR1 SEHNR, CDR2 FQNEAQ (reference sequence). The CDR3 here is CASRGDSSTDTQYF. The DNA for the CDR3 is TGTGCCAGCAGAGGGGACAGCTCCACAGATACGCAGTATTTT.

Comment on this clone: An end of the junction does not agree with germline; a read error may underlie this. The chain couples TRBV2 to TRBJ1-5; D gene unclear. The CDR3 runs 17 residues. Germline V gene sequence: CDR1 SNHLY, CDR2 FYNNEI. CDR3 amino acids: CASSPGEGIRSNHPQHF. For the CDR3, the DNA is TGTGCCAGCAGCCCGGGCGAGGGCATTCGTAGCAATCATCCCCAGCATTTT.

V gene TRBV5-4 combines with J gene TRBJ2-1; no firm D call. The germline gives CDR1 SGHNT, CDR2 YYREEE (reference sequence). The CDR3 runs 16 residues. The ends were cut back, 4 bases at V and 0 bases at J, with 14 bases in the middle. CDR3 sequence reads: CASSKERSSSYNEQFF. In DNA, the CDR3 is TGTGCCAGCAGCAAGGAGCGAAGTAGCTCCTACAATGAGCAGTTCTTC. The entire variable domain, with the rest obtained from reference TRBV5-4 and TRBJ2-1, is as follows: ETGVTQSPTHLIKTRGQQVTLRCSSQSGHNTVSWYQQALGQGPQFIFQYYREEENGRGNFPPRFSGLQFPNYSSELNVNALELDDSALYLCASSKERSSSYNEQFFGPGTRLTVL.

V and J are TRBV28 and TRBJ1-4; D possibly corresponds to TRBD1 (6 bases). The CDR3 is 16 amino acids. Germline CDR1 and CDR2: MDHEN and SYDVKM. V lost 8 bases and J 1 base, leaving 17 bases between the germline ends. The CDR3 DNA is TGTGCCAGCCAGTCCGGGGGCTCAGGAACTAATGAAAAACTGTTTTTT. It codes for CASQSGGSGTNEKLFF.

The gene calls are TRBV5-1 and TRBJ1-2, with 8 bases identical to TRBD1. CDR1 is SGHRS, CDR2 YFSETQ, per germline. With 5 bases clipped from V and 2 bases from J, the junction kept 8 bases outside the gene matches. The CDR3 totals 15 residues. The CDR3 DNA reads as TGCGCCAGCAGTACAACAGGGGGGTCGAACTATGGCTACACCTTC. This gives the protein CASSTTGGSNYGYTF.

This rearrangement joins TRBV7-9 to TRBJ1-5; D perhaps matches TRBD1 (5 bases). The CDR3 spans 14 residues. CDR1 is SEHNR, CDR2 FQNEAQ, per germline (reference sequence). Trimming stripped 1 base from V and 7 bases from J, with 11 bases between. The CDR3 reads CASSLGGGGQPQHF. Written as DNA, the CDR3 is TGTGCCAGCAGCTTAGGCGGGGGGGGGCAGCCCCAGCATTTT.

The chain links TRBV6-5 to TRBJ1-3, with D unclear. CDR3 length equals 13 residues. The germline CDR1 and CDR2 sequences are MNHEY and SVGAGI. Trimming shortened V by 6 bases and J by 0 bases, and 6 bases separated the two germline ends. The CDR3 nucleotides are TGTGCCAGCAGGGCCAACTCTGGAAACACCATATATTTT. Translating it yields CASRANSGNTIYF.

CDR3 nucleotides: TGTGCCAGTAGTATGGGTCCGGGGCCAGGTGAAAAACTGTTTTTT. It specifies CASSMGPGPGEKLFF. The chain uses TRBV19 and TRBJ1-4; a possible D gene is TRBD1 (5 bases). Trimming took 3 bases from V and 7 from J, leaving 15 bases between them. The CDR3 covers 15 residues. CDR1 is LNHDA and CDR2 is SQIVND in the germline V gene (reference sequence).

The CDR3 spells CASSGRDYTDTQYF. Here the CDR3 DNA reads TGTGCCAGCAGCGGCCGGGACTACACAGATACGCAGTATTTT. This chain links TRBV5-5 with TRBJ2-3; the match to TRBD2 covers 7 bases. The CDR3 length is 14 residues. V was clipped by 4 bases and J by 2 bases; unmatched bases: 4. Germline V lookup: CDR1 SGHKS, CDR2 YYEKEE (reference sequence).